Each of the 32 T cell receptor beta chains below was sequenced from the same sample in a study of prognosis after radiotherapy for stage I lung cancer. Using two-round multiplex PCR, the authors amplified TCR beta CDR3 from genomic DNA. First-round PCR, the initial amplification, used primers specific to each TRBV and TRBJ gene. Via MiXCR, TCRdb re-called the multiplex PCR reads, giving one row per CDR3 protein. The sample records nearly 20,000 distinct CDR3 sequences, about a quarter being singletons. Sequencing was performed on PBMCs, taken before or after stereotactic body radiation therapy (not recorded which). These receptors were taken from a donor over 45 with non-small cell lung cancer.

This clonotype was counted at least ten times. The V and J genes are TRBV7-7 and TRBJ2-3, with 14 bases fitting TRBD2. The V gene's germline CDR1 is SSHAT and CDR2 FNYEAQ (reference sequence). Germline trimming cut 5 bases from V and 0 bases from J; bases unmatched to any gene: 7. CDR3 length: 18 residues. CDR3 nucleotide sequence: TGTGCCAGCAGCCCGGGGACTAGCGGGAGTGTAAGCACAGATACGCAGTATTTT. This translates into CASSPGTSGSVSTDTQYF.

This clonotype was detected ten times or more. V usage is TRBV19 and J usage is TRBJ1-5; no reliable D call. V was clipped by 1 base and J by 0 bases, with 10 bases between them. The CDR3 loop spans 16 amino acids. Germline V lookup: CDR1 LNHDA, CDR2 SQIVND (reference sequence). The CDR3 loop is CASSIVTLHSNQPQHF. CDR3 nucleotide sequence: TGTGCCAGTAGTATAGTCACATTACATAGCAATCAGCCCCAGCATTTT.

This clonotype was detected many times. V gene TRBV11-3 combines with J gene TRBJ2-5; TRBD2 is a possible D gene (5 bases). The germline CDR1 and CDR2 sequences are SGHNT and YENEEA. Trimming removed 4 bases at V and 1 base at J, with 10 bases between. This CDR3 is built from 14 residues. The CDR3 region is CASSSIGIQETQYF. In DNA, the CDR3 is TGTGCCAGCAGCTCGATCGGGATCCAAGAGACCCAGTACTTC.

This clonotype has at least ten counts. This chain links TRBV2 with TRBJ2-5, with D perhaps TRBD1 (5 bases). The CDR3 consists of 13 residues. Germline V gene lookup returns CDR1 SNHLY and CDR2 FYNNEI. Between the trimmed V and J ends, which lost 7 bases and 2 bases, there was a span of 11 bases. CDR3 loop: CASNRQRQETQYF. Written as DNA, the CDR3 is TGTGCCAGCAACCGACAGAGACAAGAGACCCAGTACTTC.

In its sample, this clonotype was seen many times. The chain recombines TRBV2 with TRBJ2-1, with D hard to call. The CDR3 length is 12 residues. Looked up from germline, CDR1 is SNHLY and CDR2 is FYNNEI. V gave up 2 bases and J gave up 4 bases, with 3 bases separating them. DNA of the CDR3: TGTGCCAGCAGTGAACATTACAATGAGCAGTTCTTC. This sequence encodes CASSEHYNEQFF.

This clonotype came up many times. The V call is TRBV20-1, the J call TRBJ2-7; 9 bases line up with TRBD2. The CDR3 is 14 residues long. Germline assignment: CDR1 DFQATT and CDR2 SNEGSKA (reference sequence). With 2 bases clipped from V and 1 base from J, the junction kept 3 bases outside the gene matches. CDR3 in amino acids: CSARKSGGSYEQYF. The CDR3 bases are TGCAGTGCTAGAAAAAGCGGGGGGTCCTACGAGCAGTACTTC.

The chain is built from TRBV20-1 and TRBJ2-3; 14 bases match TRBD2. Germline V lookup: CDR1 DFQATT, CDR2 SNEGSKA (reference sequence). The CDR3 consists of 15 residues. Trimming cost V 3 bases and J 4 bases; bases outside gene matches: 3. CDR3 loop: CSARGLAGAPDTQYF. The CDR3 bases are TGCAGTGCTAGGGGACTAGCGGGAGCCCCAGATACGCAGTATTTT.

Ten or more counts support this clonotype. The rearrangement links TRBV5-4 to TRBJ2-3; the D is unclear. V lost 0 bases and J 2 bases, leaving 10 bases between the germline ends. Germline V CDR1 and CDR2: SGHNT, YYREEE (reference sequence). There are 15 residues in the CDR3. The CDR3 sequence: CASSLDSESTDTQYF. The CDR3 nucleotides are TGTGCCAGCAGCTTGGATTCCGAGTCCACAGATACGCAGTATTTT.

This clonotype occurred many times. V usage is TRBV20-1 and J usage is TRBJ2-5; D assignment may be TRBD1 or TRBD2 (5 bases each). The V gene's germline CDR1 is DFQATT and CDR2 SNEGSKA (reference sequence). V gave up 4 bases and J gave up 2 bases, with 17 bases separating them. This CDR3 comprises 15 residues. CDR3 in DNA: TGCAGTGCTATGAGGGGTCGCCTCCTACAAGAGACCCAGTACTTC. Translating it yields CSAMRGRLLQETQYF.

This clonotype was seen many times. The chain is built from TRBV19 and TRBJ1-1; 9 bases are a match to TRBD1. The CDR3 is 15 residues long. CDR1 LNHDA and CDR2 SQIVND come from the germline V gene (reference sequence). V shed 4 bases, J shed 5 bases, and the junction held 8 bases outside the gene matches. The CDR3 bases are TGTGCCAGTAGTACAAAAGACAGGGGGAGGACTGAAGCTTTCTTT. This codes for CASSTKDRGRTEAFF.

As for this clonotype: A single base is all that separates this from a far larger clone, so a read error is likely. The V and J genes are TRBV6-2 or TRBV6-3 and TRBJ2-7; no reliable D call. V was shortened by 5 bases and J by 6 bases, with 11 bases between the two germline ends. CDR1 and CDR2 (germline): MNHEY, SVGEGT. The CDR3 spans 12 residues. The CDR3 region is CASSQPIGEQYF. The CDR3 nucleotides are TGTGCCAGCAGTCAGCCGATTGGCGAGCAGTACTTC.

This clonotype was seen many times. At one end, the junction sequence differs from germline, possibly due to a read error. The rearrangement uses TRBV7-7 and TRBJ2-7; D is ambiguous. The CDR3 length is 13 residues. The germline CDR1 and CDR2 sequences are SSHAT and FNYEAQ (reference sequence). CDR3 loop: CASSHDPNYEQYF. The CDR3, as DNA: TGTGCTAGCAGCCACGACCCAAACTACGAGCAGTACTTC. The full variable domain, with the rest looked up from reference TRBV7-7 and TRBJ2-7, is GAGVSQSPRYKVTKRGQDVTLRCDPISSHATLYWYQQALGQGPEFLTYFNYEAQPDKSGLPSDRFSAERPEGSISTLTIQRTEQRDSAMYRCASSHDPNYEQYFGPGTRLTVT.

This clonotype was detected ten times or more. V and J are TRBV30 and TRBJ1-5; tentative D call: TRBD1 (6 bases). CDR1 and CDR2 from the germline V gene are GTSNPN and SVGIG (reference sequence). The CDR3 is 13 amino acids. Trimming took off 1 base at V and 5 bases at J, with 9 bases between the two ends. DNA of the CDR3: TGTGCCTGGAGTGAGGCAGGGGATCAGCCCCAGCATTTT. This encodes CAWSEAGDQPQHF.

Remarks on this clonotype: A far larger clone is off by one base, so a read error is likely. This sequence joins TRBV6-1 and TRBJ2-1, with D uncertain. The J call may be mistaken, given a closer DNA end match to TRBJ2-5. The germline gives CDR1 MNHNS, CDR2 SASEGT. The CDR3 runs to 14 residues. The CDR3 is CASSPVVGRETQYF. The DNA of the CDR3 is TGTGCCAGCAGTCCTGTGGTGGGTCGAGAGACCCAGTACTTC.

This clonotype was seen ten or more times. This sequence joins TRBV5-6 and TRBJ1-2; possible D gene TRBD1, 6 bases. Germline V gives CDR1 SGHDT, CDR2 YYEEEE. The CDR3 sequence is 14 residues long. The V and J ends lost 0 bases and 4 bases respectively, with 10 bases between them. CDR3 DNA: TGTGCCAGCAGCTTGGGAGGGGACACCTATGGCTACACCTTC. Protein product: CASSLGGDTYGYTF.

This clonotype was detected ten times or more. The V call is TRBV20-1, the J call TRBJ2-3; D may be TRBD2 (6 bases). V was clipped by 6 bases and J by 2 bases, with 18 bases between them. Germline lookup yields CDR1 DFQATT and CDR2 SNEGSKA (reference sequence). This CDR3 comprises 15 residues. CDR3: CSASLGTQSTDTQYF. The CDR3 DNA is TGCAGTGCCTCCCTCGGGACTCAATCCACAGATACGCAGTATTTT.

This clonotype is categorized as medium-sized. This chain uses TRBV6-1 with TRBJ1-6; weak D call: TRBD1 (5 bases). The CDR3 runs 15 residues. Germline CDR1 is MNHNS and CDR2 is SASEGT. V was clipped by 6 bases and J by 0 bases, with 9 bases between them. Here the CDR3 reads CASRRQSSYNSPLHF. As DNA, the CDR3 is TGTGCCAGCAGGAGACAGAGCTCCTATAATTCACCCCTCCACTTT.

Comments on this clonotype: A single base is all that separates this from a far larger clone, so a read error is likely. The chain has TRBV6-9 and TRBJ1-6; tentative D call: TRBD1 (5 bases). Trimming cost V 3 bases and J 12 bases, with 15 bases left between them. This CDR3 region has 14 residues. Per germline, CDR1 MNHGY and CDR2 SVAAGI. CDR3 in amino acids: CASSYTGLVEPLHF. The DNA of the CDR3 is TGTGCCAGCAGTTACACGGGACTGGTGGAACCCCTCCACTTT.

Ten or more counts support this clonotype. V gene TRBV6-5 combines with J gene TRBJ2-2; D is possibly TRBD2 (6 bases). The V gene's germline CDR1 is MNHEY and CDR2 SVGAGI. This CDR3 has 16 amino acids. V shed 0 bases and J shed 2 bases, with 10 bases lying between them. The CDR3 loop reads CASSYSGLTNTGELFF. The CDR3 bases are TGTGCCAGCAGTTACTCGGGACTCACCAACACCGGGGAGCTGTTTTTT.

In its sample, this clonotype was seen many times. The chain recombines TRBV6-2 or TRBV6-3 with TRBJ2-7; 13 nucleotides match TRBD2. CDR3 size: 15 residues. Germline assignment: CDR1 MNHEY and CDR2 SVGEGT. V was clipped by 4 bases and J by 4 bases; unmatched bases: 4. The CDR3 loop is CASSSQTSGRYEQYF. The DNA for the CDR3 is TGTGCCAGCAGTTCCCAGACTAGCGGGAGGTACGAGCAGTACTTC.

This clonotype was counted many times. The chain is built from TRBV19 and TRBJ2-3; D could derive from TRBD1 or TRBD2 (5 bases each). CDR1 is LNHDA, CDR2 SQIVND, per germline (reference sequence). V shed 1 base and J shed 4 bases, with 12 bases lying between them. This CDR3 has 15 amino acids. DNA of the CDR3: TGTGCCAGTAGTATAGGGACCTGGGACGCAGATACGCAGTATTTT. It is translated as CASSIGTWDADTQYF.

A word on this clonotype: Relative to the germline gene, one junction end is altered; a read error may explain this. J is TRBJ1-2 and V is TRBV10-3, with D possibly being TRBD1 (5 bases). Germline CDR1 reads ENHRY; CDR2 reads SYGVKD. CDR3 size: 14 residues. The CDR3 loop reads CATSERQGIYGYTF. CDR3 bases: TGTGCCACCAGTGAGAGGCAGGGTATCTATGGCTACACCTTC.

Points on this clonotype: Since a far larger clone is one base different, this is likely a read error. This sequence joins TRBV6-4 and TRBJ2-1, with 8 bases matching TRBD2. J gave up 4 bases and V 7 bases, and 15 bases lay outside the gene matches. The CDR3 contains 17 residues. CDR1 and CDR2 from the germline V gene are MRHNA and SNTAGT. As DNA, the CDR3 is TGTGCCAGCACCGATACCGGGACTAGAGGCGAATACAATGAGCAGTTCTTC. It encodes CASTDTGTRGEYNEQFF.

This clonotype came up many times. CDR3 nucleotide sequence: TGTGCCAGCAGTAACCCCGGGGCACCCAACTATGGCTACACCTTC. Amino acid sequence: CASSNPGAPNYGYTF. The V call is TRBV25-1, the J call TRBJ1-2; D perhaps matches TRBD1 (5 bases). This CDR3 contains 15 residues. Trimming stripped 5 bases from V and 2 bases from J, with 15 bases between. CDR1 is MGHDK, CDR2 SYGVNS, per germline.

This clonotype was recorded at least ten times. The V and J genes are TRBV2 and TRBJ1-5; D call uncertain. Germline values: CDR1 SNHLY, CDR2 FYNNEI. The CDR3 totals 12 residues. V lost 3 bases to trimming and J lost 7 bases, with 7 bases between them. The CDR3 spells CASSEWVQPQHF. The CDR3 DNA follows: TGTGCCAGCAGTGAGTGGGTACAGCCCCAGCATTTT.

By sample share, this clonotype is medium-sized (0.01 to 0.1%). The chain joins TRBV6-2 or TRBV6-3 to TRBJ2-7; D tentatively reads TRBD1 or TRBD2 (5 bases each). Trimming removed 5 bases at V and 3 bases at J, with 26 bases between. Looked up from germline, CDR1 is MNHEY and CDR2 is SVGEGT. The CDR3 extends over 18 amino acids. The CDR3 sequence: CASSEPSGGRSTFYEQYF. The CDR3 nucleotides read TGTGCCAGCAGTGAACCCTCTGGGGGACGGTCGACCTTCTACGAGCAGTACTTC.

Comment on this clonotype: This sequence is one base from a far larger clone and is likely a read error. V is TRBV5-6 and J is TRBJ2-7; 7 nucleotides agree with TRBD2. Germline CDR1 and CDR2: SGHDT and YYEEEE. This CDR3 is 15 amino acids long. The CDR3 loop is CAISSPTGGYYEQYF. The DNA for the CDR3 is TGTGCCATCAGCTCCCCAACGGGAGGTTACTACGAGCAGTACTTC.

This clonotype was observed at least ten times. The CDR3 DNA reads TGTGCCAGCAGTGACACTCTGGGCGCAGATACGCAGTATTTT. Its protein product is CASSDTLGADTQYF. The chain joins TRBV6-4 to TRBJ2-3, with D unresolved. Trimming shortened V by 2 bases and J by 4 bases, and 10 bases separated the two germline ends. Germline lookup yields CDR1 MRHNA and CDR2 SNTAGT. The CDR3 loop spans 14 amino acids.

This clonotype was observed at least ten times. The CDR3 sequence is CASTLYGRTEAFF. The CDR3 DNA is TGTGCCAGCACGTTATATGGGCGGACTGAAGCTTTCTTT. This rearrangement joins TRBV28 to TRBJ1-1, with D unclear. V shed 7 bases and J shed 5 bases, with 14 bases lying between them. Germline CDR1 is MDHEN and CDR2 is SYDVKM. This CDR3 is built from 13 residues. The variable domain in full, completed from reference TRBV28 and TRBJ1-1, reads DVKVTQSSRYLVKRTGEKVFLECVQDMDHENMFWYRQDPGLGLRLIYFSYDVKMKEKGDIPEGYSVSREKKERFSLILESASTNQTSMYLCASTLYGRTEAFFGQGTRLTVV.

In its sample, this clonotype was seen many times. CDR3 amino acids: CASSHSGDGEQYF. The CDR3, as DNA: TGTGCCAGCAGCCACAGCGGGGATGGCGAGCAGTACTTC. The chain employs TRBV7-2 and TRBJ2-7; 7 nucleotides align to TRBD2. Trimming removed 5 bases from V and 6 bases from J; junction bases left unmatched: 7. Germline V gene data show CDR1 as SGHTA and CDR2 as FQGNSA. The CDR3 totals 13 residues.

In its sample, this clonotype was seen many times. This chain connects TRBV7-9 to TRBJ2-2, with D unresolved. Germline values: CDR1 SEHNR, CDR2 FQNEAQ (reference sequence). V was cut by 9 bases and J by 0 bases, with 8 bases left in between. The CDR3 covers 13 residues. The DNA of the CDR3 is TGTGCCAGTGGGCAGTCGAACACCGGGGAGCTGTTTTTT. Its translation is CASGQSNTGELFF.

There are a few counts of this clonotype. In DNA, the CDR3 is TGTGCCAGCAGCCACGGACAGGACAGCACAGATACGCAGTATTTT. The encoded protein is CASSHGQDSTDTQYF. The chain employs TRBV14 and TRBJ2-3; 7 positions agree with TRBD1. This CDR3 has 15 residues. CDR1 is SGHDN and CDR2 is FVKESK in the germline V gene. The ends lost 3 bases at V and 0 bases at J; junction bases unmatched: 3.